Below are 4 T cell receptor beta chains sequenced from a single sample in a study of T cells in Graves' hyperthyroidism and ophthalmopathy. Amplified regions were TCR beta CDR3 sequences from RNA transcripts. With the HTBI primer set, the TCR CDR3 went through a first round of RT-PCR. MiXCR, applied by TCRdb to the multiplex PCR reads, yields one record per CDR3 protein. Of around 700,000 distinct CDR3 sequences in the sample, 30% to 40% were seen once. The sample taken for sequencing was blood. The source is a woman in her forties with Graves' hyperthyroidism.

This clonotype was observed many times. The rearrangement uses TRBV29-1 and TRBJ2-7, with D perhaps matching TRBD1 or TRBD2 (5 bases each). Germline loops: CDR1 SQVTM, CDR2 ANQGSEA. The V end was cut by 6 bases, the J end by 0 bases, with 15 bases between. The CDR3 extends over 14 amino acids. For the CDR3, the DNA is TGCAGCGTCCGGGACGGACCAGGCTCCTACGAGCAGTACTTC. Its translation: CSVRDGPGSYEQYF.

The sample holds a few counts of this clonotype. The chain combines TRBV5-4 with TRBJ2-7; the D is unclear. This CDR3 spans 16 amino acids. From germline, CDR1 is SGHNT and CDR2 YYREEE (reference sequence). Trimming took off 0 bases at V and 1 base at J, with 14 bases between the two ends. This chain's CDR3 is CASSLVSNGWSYEQYF. The CDR3 bases are TGTGCCAGCAGCTTGGTATCAAATGGCTGGTCCTACGAGCAGTACTTC.

The chain links TRBV5-1 to TRBJ1-1; tentatively, D is TRBD1 (6 bases). This CDR3 is built from 14 residues. V dropped 4 bases and J dropped 4 bases, with 14 bases sitting between them. The germline CDR1 and CDR2 sequences are SGHRS and YFSETQ. The CDR3: CASSGVGGGTEAFF. In nucleotides, the CDR3 is TGCGCCAGCAGCGGGGTCGGAGGGGGCACTGAAGCTTTCTTT.

As to this clonotype: With a much larger clone just one base away, this may be a read error. The rearrangement links TRBV4-3 to TRBJ1-6; possibly TRBD1 for D (5 bases). Per the germline V gene, CDR1 is LGHNA and CDR2 is YSLEER. The CDR3 is 15 amino acids. Trimming took off 4 bases at V and 9 bases at J, with 16 bases between the two ends. The CDR3 protein is CASSRVEGLSSPLHF. Written as DNA, the CDR3 is TGCGCCAGCAGCCGAGTGGAGGGACTAAGTTCACCCCTCCACTTT.